The clone carrying this TCR beta chain was picked up a small number of times. This sample was taken from a study of cytomegalovirus exposure and HLA in healthy donors. CDR1 is SNHLY, CDR2 FYNNEI, per germline. Trimming removed 1 base at V and 0 bases at J, with 7 bases between. The CDR3 length is 15 residues. With 60 Vbeta and 13 Jbeta primers, the PCR was carried out. The table came from immunoSEQ multiplex PCR; TCRdb's copy has only in-frame clones and leaves some out. The table records roughly 86,000 clones, over 50% of them present only once. This TCR was sampled from a man aged 25 to 45 in good health and CMV-seronegative. This rearrangement joins TRBV2 to TRBJ1-3, with no clear D. The sample comprised PBMCs. CDR3 nucleotide sequence: TGTGCCAGCAGTGAAGGTCGGTTCTCTGGAAACACCATATATTTT. Its protein product is CASSEGRFSGNTIYF.